This T cell receptor (beta chain) was found in a study of T-cell memory formation after mild COVID-19. General study results and limits: Several responding clones turned up in pre-infection memory, indicating that cross-reactive memory may have taken part. Clones which contracted sat mainly in CM and EM if CD4+, and in EMRA if CD8+.

As concerns this clonotype: Its antigen is currently unknown.

Germline assignment: CDR1 SGHRS and CDR2 YFSETQ. This CDR3 has 15 amino acids. V dropped 4 bases and J dropped 4 bases, with 17 bases sitting between them. Using constant-segment primers, 5'RACE produced TCR alpha and TCR beta cDNA libraries carrying sample barcodes and UMIs. TCRdb re-called the 5' RACE reads with MiXCR, one entry per CDR3 protein. The sample lists around 150,000 distinct CDR3 sequences, 25% to 40% occurring once. Sequenced: PBMCs or a T cell subset sorted from them (not recorded which). This chain connects TRBV5-1 to TRBJ1-2, with D maybe TRBD1 (6 bases). The sequence was obtained from an adult woman who had mild COVID-19 (a few samples of this study predate the infection). Cell type and time point are not known. The CDR3 sequence: CASSPRTDRPYGYTF. CDR3 nucleotides: TGCGCCAGCAGCCCAAGGACAGACCGTCCCTATGGCTACACCTTC.